Sequencing of this TCR beta chain was carried out in a study of blood T cell repertoires in COVID-19 (TCRdb year 2020). For the wider study: The collaborator samples originated in the United States, Italy and Spain and spanned the acute and convalescent phases of COVID-19. The material from the prospective study consisted of cDNA or gDNA derived from T cells, B-cell-depleted T cells, or PBMCs. The dataset comprised deeply sampled blood TCRbeta repertoires from subjects exposed to, actively infected with, or recovered from COVID-19. The repertoires were released in a freely available public database meant as a resource for research on the immune response to SARS-CoV-2. The samples were drawn from the first 160 participants of the ongoing ImmuneRACE study and from roughly 1,300 subjects provided by 6 global collaborators. Sample metadata almost always included a de-identified subject ID, COVID-19 status, age in years and sex. Where HLA class I and class II types were available, the types were taken from metadata supplied by the sample provider, not from assay-based typing. Results the study describes overall, beyond this receptor: Clinical and demographic metadata were provided uncurated, with the amount varying by source and participant.

From cysteine to phenylalanine, the CDR3 is 14 amino acids long. Only CDR3 DNA is held: 42 bases, read in frame from base 1. As encoded in the germline V gene, CDR1 is MNHNS while CDR2 is SASEGT. V is pruned by 3 bases and J by 8 bases, leaving 4 bases of the junction without a gene match. The immunoSEQ Assay, a bias-controlled multiplex PCR, was used to amplify TCRbeta CDR3 regions from genomic DNA. Under the source paper's analysis protocol: The number of nucleated cells in each sample was estimated from the amplification of reference gene primers within the assay. To quantify the absolute abundance of each unique TCRbeta CDR3 rearrangement, sequence reads were collapsed and filtered. Productive Simpson clonality was computed per sample as the square root of Simpson's diversity index over productive rearrangements. Drawn from immuneACCESS, this table holds only the in-frame rearrangements with V and J called that TCRdb kept. Clones are partly lost; checked studies trace under half to an unresolved V gene and leave the rest unexplained. V and J calls and clone size come straight from that table; D and trimming were deduced from the DNA. In all, the sample holds under 350,000 clones, and roughly 90% of those were seen once. The ten largest clones represent 1.8% of the sample.

On this clone itself: Its antigen is unknown. Per-nucleotide qualities are absent, and no much larger clonotype sits a single base away.

One collaborating source in Seattle enrolled patients during active infection and followed them longitudinally through the course of disease. The collaborating institutions used their own protocols to collect whole blood in K2EDTA tubes. For TCRbeta analysis, collaborator samples were shipped as frozen whole blood, as isolated PBMCs, or as DNA extracted from either sample type. Rearrangement joined TRBV6-1 to TRBJ2-4, and 10 junctional nucleotides match TRBD1. The receptor comes from a woman aged 30 to 39 with COVID-19, enrolled during active disease. The sequenced sample was peripheral blood. For the CDR3, the sequence is CASSEGTGVDIQYF. The DNA sequence is given as TGTGCCAGCAGTGAGGGGACAGGGGTGGACATTCAGTACTTC.